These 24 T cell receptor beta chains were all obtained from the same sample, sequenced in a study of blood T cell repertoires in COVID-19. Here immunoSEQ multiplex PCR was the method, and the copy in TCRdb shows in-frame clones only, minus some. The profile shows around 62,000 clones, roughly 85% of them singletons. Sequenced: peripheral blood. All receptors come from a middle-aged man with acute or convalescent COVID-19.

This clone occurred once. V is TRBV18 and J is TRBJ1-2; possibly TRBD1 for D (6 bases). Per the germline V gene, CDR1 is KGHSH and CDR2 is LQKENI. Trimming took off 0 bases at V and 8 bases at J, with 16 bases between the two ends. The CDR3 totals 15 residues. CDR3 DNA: TGTGCCAGCTCACCACCTACAGGGAGAAGACTGGGCTACACCTTC. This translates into CASSPPTGRRLGYTF.

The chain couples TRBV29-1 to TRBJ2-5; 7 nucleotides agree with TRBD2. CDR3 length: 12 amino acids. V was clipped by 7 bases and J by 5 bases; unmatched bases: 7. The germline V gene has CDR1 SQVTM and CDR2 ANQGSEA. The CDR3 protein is CSGGGVRETQYF. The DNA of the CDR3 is TGCAGCGGGGGAGGGGTACGGGAGACCCAGTACTTC. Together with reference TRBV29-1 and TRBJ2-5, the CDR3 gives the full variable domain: SAVISQKPSRDICQRGTSLTIQCQVDSQVTMMFWYRQQPGQSLTLIATANQGSEATYESGFVIDKFPISRPNLTFSTLTVSNMSPEDSSIYLCSGGGVRETQYFGPGTRLLVL.

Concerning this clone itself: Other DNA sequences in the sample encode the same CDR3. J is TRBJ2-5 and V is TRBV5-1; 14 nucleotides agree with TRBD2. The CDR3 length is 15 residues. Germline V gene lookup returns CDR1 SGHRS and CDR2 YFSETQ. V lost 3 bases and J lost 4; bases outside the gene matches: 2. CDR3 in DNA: TGCGCCAGCAGCTCTGGGACTAGCGGGGGAGAGACCCAGTACTTC. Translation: CASSSGTSGGETQYF. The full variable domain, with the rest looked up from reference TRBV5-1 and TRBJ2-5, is KAGVTQTPRYLIKTRGQQVTLSCSPISGHRSVSWYQQTPGQGLQFLFEYFSETQRNKGNFPGRFSGRQFSNSRSEMNVSTLELGDSALYLCASSSGTSGGETQYFGPGTRLLVL.

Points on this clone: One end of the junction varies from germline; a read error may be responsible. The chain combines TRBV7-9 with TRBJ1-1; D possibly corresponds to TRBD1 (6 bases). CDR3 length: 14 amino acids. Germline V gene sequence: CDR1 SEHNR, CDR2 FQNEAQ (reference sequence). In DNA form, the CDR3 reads TGTGCCAGCAGGAGAGAAGGTAGGGACACTAAAGCTTTCTTT. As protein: CASRREGRDTKAFF.

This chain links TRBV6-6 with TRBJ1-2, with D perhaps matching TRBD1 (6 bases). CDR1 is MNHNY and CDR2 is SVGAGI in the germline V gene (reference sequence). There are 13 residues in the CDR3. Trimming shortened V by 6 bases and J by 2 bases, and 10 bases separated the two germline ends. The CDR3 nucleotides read TGTGCCAGCAGACCCCAGGGGAACTATGGCTACACCTTC. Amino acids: CASRPQGNYGYTF.

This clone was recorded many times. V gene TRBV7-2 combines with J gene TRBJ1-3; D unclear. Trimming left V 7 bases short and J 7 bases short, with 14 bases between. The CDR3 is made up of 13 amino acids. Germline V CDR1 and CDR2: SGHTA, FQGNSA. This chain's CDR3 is CASTPWVGNTIYF. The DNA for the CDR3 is TGTGCCAGCACCCCTTGGGTCGGGAACACCATATATTTT.

DNA for the CDR3: TGTGCCAGCAGCGTAGCAGGGCGGAACACCGGGGAGCTGTTTTTT. It yields the protein CASSVAGRNTGELFF. J is TRBJ2-2 and V is TRBV9; TRBD1 might be the D (5 bases). Trimming left V 0 bases short and J 1 base short, with 7 bases between. The CDR3 is 15 residues long. Germline assignment: CDR1 SGDLS and CDR2 YYNGEE.

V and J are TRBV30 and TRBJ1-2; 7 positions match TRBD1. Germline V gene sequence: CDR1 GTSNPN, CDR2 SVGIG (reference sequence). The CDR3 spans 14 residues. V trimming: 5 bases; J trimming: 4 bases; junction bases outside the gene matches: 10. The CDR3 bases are TGTGCCTGGTACTTCGACAGGGCAGGCTATGGCTACACCTTC. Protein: CAWYFDRAGYGYTF.

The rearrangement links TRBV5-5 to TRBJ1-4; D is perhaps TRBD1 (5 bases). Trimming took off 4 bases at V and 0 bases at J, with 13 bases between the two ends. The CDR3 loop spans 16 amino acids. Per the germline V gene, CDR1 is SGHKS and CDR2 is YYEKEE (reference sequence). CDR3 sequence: CASSPGGVATNEKLFF. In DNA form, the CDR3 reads TGTGCCAGCAGCCCCGGGGGGGTGGCAACTAATGAAAAACTGTTTTTT.

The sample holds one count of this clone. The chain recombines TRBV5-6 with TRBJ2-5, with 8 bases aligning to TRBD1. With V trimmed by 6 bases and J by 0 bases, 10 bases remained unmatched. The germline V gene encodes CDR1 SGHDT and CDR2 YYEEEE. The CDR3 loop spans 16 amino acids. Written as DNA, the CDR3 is TGTGCCAGCACCGCTGGGACAGGTACACACCAAGAGACCCAGTACTTC. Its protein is CASTAGTGTHQETQYF.

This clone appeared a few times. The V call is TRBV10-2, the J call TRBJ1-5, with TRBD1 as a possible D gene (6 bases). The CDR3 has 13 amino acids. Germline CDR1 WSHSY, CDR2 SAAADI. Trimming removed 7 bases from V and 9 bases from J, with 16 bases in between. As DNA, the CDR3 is TGCGCCAGCAAGGAACAGGGCGATTCGCCCCAGCATTTT. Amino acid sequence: CASKEQGDSPQHF.

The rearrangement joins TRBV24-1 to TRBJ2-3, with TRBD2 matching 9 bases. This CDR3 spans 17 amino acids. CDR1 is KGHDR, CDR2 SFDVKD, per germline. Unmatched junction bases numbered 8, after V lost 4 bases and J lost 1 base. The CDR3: CATSDVLLAGGTDTQYF. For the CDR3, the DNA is TGTGCCACCAGTGACGTACTACTAGCGGGTGGCACAGATACGCAGTATTTT.

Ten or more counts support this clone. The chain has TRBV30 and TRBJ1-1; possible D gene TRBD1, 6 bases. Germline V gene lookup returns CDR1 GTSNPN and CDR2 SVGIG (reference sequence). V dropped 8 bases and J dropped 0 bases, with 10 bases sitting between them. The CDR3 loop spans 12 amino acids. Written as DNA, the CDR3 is TGTGCCAGAGACAGGTTGAACACTGAAGCTTTCTTT. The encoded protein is CARDRLNTEAFF.

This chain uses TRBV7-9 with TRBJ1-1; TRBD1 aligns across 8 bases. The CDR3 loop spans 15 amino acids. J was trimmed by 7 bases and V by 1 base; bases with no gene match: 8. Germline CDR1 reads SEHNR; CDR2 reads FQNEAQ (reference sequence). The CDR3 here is CASSLVGQGRFEAFF. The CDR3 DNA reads TGTGCCAGCAGCTTAGTAGGACAGGGAAGATTTGAAGCTTTCTTT.

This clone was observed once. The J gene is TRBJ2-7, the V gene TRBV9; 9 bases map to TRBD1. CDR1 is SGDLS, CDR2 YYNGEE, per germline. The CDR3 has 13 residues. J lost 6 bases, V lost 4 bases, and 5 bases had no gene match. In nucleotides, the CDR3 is TGTGCCAGCAGCTCAACAGGGGGCGGCGAGCAGTACTTC. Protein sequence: CASSSTGGGEQYF.

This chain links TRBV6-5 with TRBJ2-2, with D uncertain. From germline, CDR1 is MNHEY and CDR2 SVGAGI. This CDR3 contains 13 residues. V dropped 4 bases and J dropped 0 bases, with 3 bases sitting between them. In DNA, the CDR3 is TGTGCCAGCAGTTCCGCGAACACCGGGGAGCTGTTTTTT. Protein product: CASSSANTGELFF.

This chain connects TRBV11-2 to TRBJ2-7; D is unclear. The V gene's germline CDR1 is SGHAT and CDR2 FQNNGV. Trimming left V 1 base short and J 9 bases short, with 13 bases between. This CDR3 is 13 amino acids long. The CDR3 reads CASSLVLGEGQYF. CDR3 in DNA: TGTGCCAGCAGCTTAGTTTTGGGCGAAGGGCAGTACTTC.

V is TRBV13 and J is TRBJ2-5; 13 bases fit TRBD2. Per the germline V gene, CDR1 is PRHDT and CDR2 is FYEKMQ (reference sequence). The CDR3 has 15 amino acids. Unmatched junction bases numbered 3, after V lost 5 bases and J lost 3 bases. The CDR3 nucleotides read TGTGCCAGCAGCCGGACTAGCGGGGGAGAAGAGACCCAGTACTTC. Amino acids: CASSRTSGGEETQYF.

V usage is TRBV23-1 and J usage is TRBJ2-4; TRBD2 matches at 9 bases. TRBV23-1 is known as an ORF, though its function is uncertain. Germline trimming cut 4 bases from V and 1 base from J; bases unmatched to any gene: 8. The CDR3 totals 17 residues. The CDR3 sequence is CASSPPGLAGAKNIQYF. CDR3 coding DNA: TGCGCCAGCAGTCCCCCTGGGCTAGCGGGGGCCAAAAACATTCAGTACTTC.

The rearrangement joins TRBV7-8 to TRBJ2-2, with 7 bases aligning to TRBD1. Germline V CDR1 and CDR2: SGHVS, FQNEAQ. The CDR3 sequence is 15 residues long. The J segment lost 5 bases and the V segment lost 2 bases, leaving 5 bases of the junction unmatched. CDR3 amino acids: CASSLTGAGTGELFF. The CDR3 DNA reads TGTGCCAGCAGCTTAACAGGGGCCGGGACCGGGGAGCTGTTTTTT. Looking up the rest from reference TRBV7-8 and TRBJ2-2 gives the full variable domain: GAGVSQSPRYKVAKRGQDVALRCDPISGHVSLFWYQQALGQGPEFLTYFQNEAQLDKSGLPSDRFFAERPEGSVSTLKIQRTQQEDSAVYLCASSLTGAGTGELFFGEGSRLTVL.

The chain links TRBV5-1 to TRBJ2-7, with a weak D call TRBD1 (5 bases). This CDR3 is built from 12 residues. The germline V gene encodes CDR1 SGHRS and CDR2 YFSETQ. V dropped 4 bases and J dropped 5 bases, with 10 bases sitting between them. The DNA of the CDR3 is TGCGCCAGCAGCCCGGACACGGACGAGCAGTACTTC. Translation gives CASSPDTDEQYF. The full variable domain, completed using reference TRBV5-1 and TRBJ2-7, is KAGVTQTPRYLIKTRGQQVTLSCSPISGHRSVSWYQQTPGQGLQFLFEYFSETQRNKGNFPGRFSGRQFSNSRSEMNVSTLELGDSALYLCASSPDTDEQYFGPGTRLTVT.

The CDR3 spells CASSPRENWGYTF. CDR3 nucleotide sequence: TGTGCCAGCAGTCCCAGGGAAAATTGGGGCTACACCTTC. The J gene is TRBJ1-2, the V gene TRBV25-1; D is perhaps TRBD1 (5 bases). The CDR3 is 13 amino acids. In germline, CDR1 is MGHDK, CDR2 SYGVNS. Trimming took off 5 bases at V and 8 bases at J, with 15 bases between the two ends.

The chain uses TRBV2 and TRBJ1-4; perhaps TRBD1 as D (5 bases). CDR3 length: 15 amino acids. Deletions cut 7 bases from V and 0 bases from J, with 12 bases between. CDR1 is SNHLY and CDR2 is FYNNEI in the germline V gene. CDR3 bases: TGTGCCAGCATCGCCGACAGCGCAACTAATGAAAAACTGTTTTTT. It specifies CASIADSATNEKLFF.

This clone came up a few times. The CDR3 region has the DNA TGTGCCAGCAGTTACTCGTTGGGACAGGGCTATGGCTACACCTTC. It codes for CASSYSLGQGYGYTF. The rearrangement links TRBV6-5 to TRBJ1-2, with 9 bases identical to TRBD1. The V segment lost 0 bases and the J segment 4 bases; nucleotides outside the gene matches: 3. The V gene's germline CDR1 is MNHEY and CDR2 SVGAGI. The length of the CDR3 is 15 residues.